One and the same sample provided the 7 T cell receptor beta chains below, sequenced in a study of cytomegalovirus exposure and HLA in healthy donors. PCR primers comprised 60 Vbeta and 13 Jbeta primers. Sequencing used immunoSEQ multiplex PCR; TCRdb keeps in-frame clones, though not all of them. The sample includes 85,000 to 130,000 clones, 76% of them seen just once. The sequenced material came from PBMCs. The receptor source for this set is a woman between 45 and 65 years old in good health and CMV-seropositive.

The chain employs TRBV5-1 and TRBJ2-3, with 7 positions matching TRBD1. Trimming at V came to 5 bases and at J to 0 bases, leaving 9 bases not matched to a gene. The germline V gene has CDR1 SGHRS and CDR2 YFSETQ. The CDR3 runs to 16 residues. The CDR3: CASSGQALSSTDTQYF. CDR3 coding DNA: TGCGCCAGCAGTGGACAGGCGTTATCTAGCACAGATACGCAGTATTTT.

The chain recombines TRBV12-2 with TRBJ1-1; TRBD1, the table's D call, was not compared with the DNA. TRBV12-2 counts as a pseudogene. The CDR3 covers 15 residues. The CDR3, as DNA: TGTGCAAGTCGCTTAGGGGCACAGATCCGGACTGAAGCTTTCTTT. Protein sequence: CASRLGAQIRTEAFF.

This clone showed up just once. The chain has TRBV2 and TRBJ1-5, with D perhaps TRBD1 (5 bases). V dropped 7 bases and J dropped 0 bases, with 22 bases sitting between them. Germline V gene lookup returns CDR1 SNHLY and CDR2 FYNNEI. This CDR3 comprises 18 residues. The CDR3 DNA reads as TGTGCCAGCATGGGGACTGGAGATCGAAGCGATAGCAATCAGCCCCAGCATTTT. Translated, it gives CASMGTGDRSDSNQPQHF.

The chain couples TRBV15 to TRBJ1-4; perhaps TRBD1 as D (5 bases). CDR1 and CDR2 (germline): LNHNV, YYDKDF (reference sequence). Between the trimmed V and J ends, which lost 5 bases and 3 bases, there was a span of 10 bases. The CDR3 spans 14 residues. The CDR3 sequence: CATSPRQSNEKLFF. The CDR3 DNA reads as TGTGCCACCAGCCCCCGACAGTCTAATGAAAAACTGTTTTTT.

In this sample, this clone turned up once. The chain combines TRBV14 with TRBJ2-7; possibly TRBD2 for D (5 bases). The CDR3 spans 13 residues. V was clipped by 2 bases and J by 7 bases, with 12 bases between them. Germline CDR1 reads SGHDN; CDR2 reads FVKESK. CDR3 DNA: TGTGCCAGCAGCCAACCGGCCTCGGGGGAGCAGTACTTC. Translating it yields CASSQPASGEQYF.

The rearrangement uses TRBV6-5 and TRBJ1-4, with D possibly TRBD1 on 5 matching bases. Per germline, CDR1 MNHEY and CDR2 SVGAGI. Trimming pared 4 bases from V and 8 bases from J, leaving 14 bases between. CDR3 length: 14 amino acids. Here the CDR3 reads CASSSGRVREKLFF. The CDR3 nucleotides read TGTGCCAGCAGTTCAGGGAGGGTGAGGGAAAAACTGTTTTTT.

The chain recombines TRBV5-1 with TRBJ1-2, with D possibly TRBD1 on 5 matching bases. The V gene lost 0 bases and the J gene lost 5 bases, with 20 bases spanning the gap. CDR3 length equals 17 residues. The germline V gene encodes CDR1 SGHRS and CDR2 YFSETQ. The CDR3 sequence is CASSLEATRGTRYGYTF. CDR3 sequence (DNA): TGCGCCAGCAGCTTGGAGGCAACCCGGGGGACGAGGTATGGCTACACCTTC.